A selection of T cell receptor beta chains follows, all from one sample in a study of T-cell reconstitution after alpha-beta-depleted transplantation in children. TCRdb redid the calling of the PCR reads with MiXCR, one entry per CDR3 protein. The sample consists of a few hundred thousand distinct CDR3 sequences, about a quarter of them appearing once. Sequencing used PBMCs, obtained before TCRalphabeta/CD19-depleted stem cell transplant. The receptors originated from a boy under two years old with Wiskott-Aldrich syndrome, due to receive a stem cell transplant. Each CDR3 is given with its conserved first and last residue. Size is stated for part of the rows, as once, few or many counts, or as a class when the clone is expanded.

V	size	CDR3
TRBV7-3	few	CASSLRSGTDTQYF
TRBV3-1	-	CASSQGPGGGTEAFF
TRBV19	few	CASSPGGGRNEQFF
TRBV29-1	-	CSVDYAYGYTF
TRBV28	few	CASSLDFIIYNEQFF
TRBV28	few	CASSLWTGTEAFF
TRBV5-6	-	CASSLGHKNPYF
TRBV7-2	many	CASSFRDSTDTQYF
TRBV5-6	-	CASSFSGGGEQYF
TRBV12-3/TRBV12-4	-	CASSLASKGRNEQFF
TRBV11-2	few	CASSLDAGGNTEAFF
TRBV4-2	-	CASSQEKGGLAGNEQFF
TRBV20-1	few	CSARGGSGRISEQYF
TRBV12-3/TRBV12-4	many	CASSMDRLDTGELFF
TRBV21-1	-	CASSNTATGRLAFF
TRBV4-1	-	CASSHVGQGASAGNYGYTF
TRBV4-2	-	CASSQDGGQRTDTQYF
TRBV29-1	-	CSVGTSGELFF
TRBV7-9	few	CASSSRQYSYEQYF
TRBV5-1	-	CASSFSATSGSQYEQYF
TRBV7-2	few	CASSLASSGRGIQYF
TRBV12-2	few	CASRLAFTGGYGYTF
TRBV7-9	few	CASSTLQGPDTQYF
TRBV9	few	CASSASGIAYNEQFF
TRBV6-1	few	CASRKDRGLLETQYF
TRBV5-1	-	CASSGAGVGTDTQYF
TRBV6-4	few	CASSEYETGLYNEQFF
TRBV20-1	few	CSARDMRRGPDTEAFF
TRBV7-9	once	CASSLGQGEGKNIQYF
TRBV5-1	-	CASSQGQGASYEQYF
TRBV6-5	-	CASSYYGVMNTEAFF
TRBV20-1	once	CSATKIAGSGNNEQFF
TRBV9	-	CASSKGPIGGEQFF
TRBV18	few	CASSPLGTSLIDEQYF
TRBV5-5	-	CASSFQAFGETQYF
TRBV5-6	few	CASSLAVTSVEQFF
TRBV5-6	few	CASSSPSGTPGELFF
TRBV5-1	-	CASSREAGANVLTF
TRBV12-3/TRBV12-4	-	CASSLRTAGNSPLHF
TRBV10-3	few	CAISAVGGPTEAFF
TRBV20-1	-	CSAQYGTLSYEQYF
TRBV28	few	CASIGLMGSYNEQFF
TRBV29-1	few	CSVSTGYQQFF
TRBV5-1	-	CASSGTGTSRYNEQFF
TRBV11-1	-	CASSETSGSSYNEQFF
TRBV29-1	few	CSVEGGLSGTDTQYF
TRBV12-3/TRBV12-4	-	CASSLWSLSLTDTQYF
TRBV10-3	-	CAISESGLNTGELFF
TRBV5-1	-	CASSGGGGTFSYNEQFF
TRBV4-2	-	CASSQDKAQGSYNEQFF
TRBV20-1	-	CSARDPSGSSYEQYF
TRBV5-1	-	CASSLRDPYTGELFF
TRBV5-1	few	CASSGGRAYNEQFF
TRBV7-2	-	CASSTRTGEDYEQYF